The 19 T cell receptor beta chains presented below share a single source sample, sequenced in a study of post-analysis software for immune sequencing data. The study, taken as a whole, reports: Roughly 5 TRBV segments occurring more often in patients than controls included TRBV5-6, TRBV5-1 and TRBV20-1.

Which antigens these TCRs recognize remains unknown. Unique molecular identifiers were built into the TCR beta cDNA libraries. A single record per CDR3 protein comes from TCRdb applying MiXCR to the PCR reads. The table includes about 770,000 distinct CDR3 sequences, 35% to 55% detected once. Material for sequencing was blood. These receptors all stem from a girl aged 5-17 years with multiple sclerosis.

The V gene is TRBV11-2, the J gene TRBJ2-7, with 7 bases matching TRBD1. The trim removed 8 bases at V and 0 bases at J, leaving 13 bases unmatched. The CDR3 has 16 residues. Germline assignment: CDR1 SGHAT and CDR2 FQNNGV. The CDR3 region has the DNA TGTGCCAGCTTGGGATTCACAGGGGTCGCCTCCTACGAGCAGTACTTC. Encoded protein: CASLGFTGVASYEQYF. The full variable domain, with the rest looked up from reference TRBV11-2 and TRBJ2-7, is EAGVAQSPRYKIIEKRQSVAFWCNPISGHATLYWYQQILGQGPKLLIQFQNNGVVDDSQLPKDRFSAERLKGVDSTLKIQPAKLEDSAVYLCASLGFTGVASYEQYFGPGTRLTVT.

The chain carries TRBV9 and TRBJ1-5, with D unresolved. The CDR3 has 14 amino acids. Trimming took 0 bases from V and 4 from J, leaving 8 bases between them. Germline values: CDR1 SGDLS, CDR2 YYNGEE. The CDR3 sequence: CASSVGVGNQPQHF. The CDR3 region has the DNA TGTGCCAGCAGCGTAGGAGTCGGGAATCAGCCCCAGCATTTT.

The table lists this clonotype with a few counts. This chain connects TRBV4-1 to TRBJ2-5; 7 bases are shared with TRBD1. CDR1 MGHRA and CDR2 YSYEKL come from the germline V gene. V was pared by 2 bases and J by 5 bases, with 5 bases of the junction left unmatched. The CDR3 has 14 residues. The CDR3 spells CASSQQGEGETQYF. The CDR3 DNA reads as TGCGCCAGCAGCCAACAGGGGGAAGGGGAGACCCAGTACTTC.

This clonotype occurred a few times. The genes are TRBV20-1 and TRBJ2-7; 7 nucleotides agree with TRBD2. The tail of the sequence fits TRBJ2-5 better, so the J call may be wrong. Germline lookup yields CDR1 DFQATT and CDR2 SNEGSKA (reference sequence). This CDR3 has 16 amino acids. CDR3 in DNA: TGCAGTGCTAGAATTACTAGTGGGGGGGGTTTTAGGACCCAGTACTTC. Translated: CSARITSGGGFRTQYF.

This clonotype was recorded once. The V call is TRBV6-6, the J call TRBJ2-4; no reliable D call. The DNA end is a closer match to TRBJ2-7, so the J assignment may be wrong. The germline V gene encodes CDR1 MNHNY and CDR2 SVGAGI (reference sequence). The CDR3 extends over 15 amino acids. Here the CDR3 reads CASSYPGSSSYEQYF. The CDR3 coding sequence is TGTGCCAGCAGTTACCCGGGCAGCAGCTCCTACGAGCAGTACTTC.

The gene calls are TRBV5-1 and TRBJ1-2; the D gene is possibly TRBD1 (6 bases). The V end lost 4 bases, the J end lost 4 bases, and 17 bases lay between the germline ends. This CDR3 comprises 15 residues. Germline V gives CDR1 SGHRS, CDR2 YFSETQ. The CDR3 loop is CASSPGDRWTYGYTF. DNA of the CDR3: TGCGCCAGCAGCCCAGGAGACAGGTGGACCTATGGCTACACCTTC. Variable domain in full (rest from reference TRBV5-1 and TRBJ1-2): KAGVTQTPRYLIKTRGQQVTLSCSPISGHRSVSWYQQTPGQGLQFLFEYFSETQRNKGNFPGRFSGRQFSNSRSEMNVSTLELGDSALYLCASSPGDRWTYGYTFGSGTRLTVV.

This chain uses TRBV29-1 with TRBJ1-1; D remains ambiguous. Trimming pared 6 bases from V and 1 base from J, leaving 6 bases between. This CDR3 region has 11 residues. Looked up from germline, CDR1 is SQVTM and CDR2 is ANQGSEA. The CDR3 nucleotides read TGCAGCGTCGGGCCGAACACTGAAGCTTTCTTT. Residues: CSVGPNTEAFF.

The rearrangement joins TRBV27 to TRBJ2-5; D possibly matches TRBD1 or TRBD2 (5 bases each). Germline V lookup: CDR1 MNHEY, CDR2 SMNVEV (reference sequence). This CDR3 spans 15 amino acids. Trimming took 3 bases from V and 11 from J, leaving 22 bases between them. In DNA form, the CDR3 reads TGTGCCAGCAGTTTGAGGGGCCGAACCTTTAATGAGCAGTACTTC. Translation: CASSLRGRTFNEQYF.

This clonotype was recorded a few times. The chain has TRBV3-1 and TRBJ1-2; D call uncertain. The germline V and J ends were trimmed by 1 base and 4 bases, with 16 bases remaining between them. Looked up from germline, CDR1 is LGHDT and CDR2 is YNNKEL (reference sequence). The CDR3 has 16 amino acids. CDR3 nucleotides: TGTGCCAGCAGCCAAGGATCCCTTGTGAGCTTCTATGGCTACACCTTC. Translation gives CASSQGSLVSFYGYTF.

The CDR3 is CASSLEGPYQETQYF. The CDR3 DNA reads TGTGCCAGCAGTTTAGAAGGGCCATACCAAGAGACCCAGTACTTC. The V gene is TRBV12-3 or TRBV12-4, the J gene TRBJ2-5; D uncertain. V was shortened by 1 base and J by 0 bases, with 9 bases between the two germline ends. The CDR3 spans 15 residues.

V usage is TRBV5-1 and J usage is TRBJ2-5; 7 bases are a match to TRBD2. Germline V gene sequence: CDR1 SGHRS, CDR2 YFSETQ. This CDR3 region has 14 residues. Trimming took 0 bases from V and 11 from J; bases not matched to a gene: 10. CDR3 DNA sequence: TGCGCCAGCAGCTTGGTACTAGCGTTCAATGGGCAGTACTTC. This sequence encodes CASSLVLAFNGQYF. The whole variable domain, remainder taken from reference TRBV5-1 and TRBJ2-5, is KAGVTQTPRYLIKTRGQQVTLSCSPISGHRSVSWYQQTPGQGLQFLFEYFSETQRNKGNFPGRFSGRQFSNSRSEMNVSTLELGDSALYLCASSLVLAFNGQYFGPGTRLLVL.

The rearrangement joins TRBV7-9 to TRBJ2-1; D possibly corresponds to TRBD2 (5 bases). The CDR3 covers 13 residues. The germline V gene encodes CDR1 SEHNR and CDR2 FQNEAQ (reference sequence). V was trimmed by 5 bases and J by 10 bases, leaving 15 bases between them. The CDR3 sequence: CASSGNQRGEQFF. The DNA of the CDR3 is TGTGCCAGCAGCGGCAACCAACGGGGAGAGCAGTTCTTC.

The J gene is TRBJ2-5, the V gene TRBV5-1; weak D call: TRBD2 (6 bases). This CDR3 region has 15 residues. Germline lookup yields CDR1 SGHRS and CDR2 YFSETQ. Trimming shortened V by 4 bases and J by 4 bases, and 17 bases separated the two germline ends. For the CDR3, the DNA is TGCGCCAGCAGCGCCTTGGAGGGCTCTGGAGAGACCCAGTACTTC. Translated, it gives CASSALEGSGETQYF.

In this sample, this clonotype turned up a few times. This rearrangement joins TRBV7-2 to TRBJ2-5, with a tentative D call TRBD2 (6 bases). The CDR3 loop spans 12 amino acids. Germline CDR1 SGHTA, CDR2 FQGNSA. V was shortened by 7 bases and J by 3 bases, with 9 bases between the two germline ends. CDR3 amino acids: CASMGGEETQYF. The CDR3 region has the DNA TGTGCCAGCATGGGAGGCGAAGAGACCCAGTACTTC.

This chain links TRBV7-3 with TRBJ2-6, with D perhaps matching TRBD1 (6 bases). V lost 0 bases and J lost 1, with 13 bases in between. CDR3 length: 18 residues. Germline loops: CDR1 SGHTA, CDR2 FQGTGA. The DNA of the CDR3 is TGTGCCAGCAGCTTAACGGGGGCAGGGCTATCTGGGGCCAACGTCCTGACTTTC. It specifies CASSLTGAGLSGANVLTF. Full variable domain (rest looked up from reference TRBV7-3 and TRBJ2-6): GAGVSQTPSNKVTEKGKYVELRCDPISGHTALYWYRQSLGQGPEFLIYFQGTGAADDSGLPNDRFFAVRPEGSVSTLKIQRTERGDSAVYLCASSLTGAGLSGANVLTFGAGSRLTVL.

This clonotype has a handful of counts. V is TRBV28 and J is TRBJ1-2, with 12 bases identical to TRBD1. The CDR3 extends over 17 amino acids. Unmatched junction bases numbered 11, after V lost 5 bases and J lost 4 bases. CDR1 and CDR2 (germline): MDHEN, SYDVKM. The CDR3 nucleotides read TGTGCCAGCAGTACCCCGGGACAGGGGGCCATGGGCTATGGCTACACCTTC. Protein sequence: CASSTPGQGAMGYGYTF.

A few counts support this clonotype. The V call is TRBV15, the J call TRBJ1-5, with no clear D. With 0 bases removed from V and 7 bases from J, the gap between germline ends came to 4 bases. The CDR3 is 12 amino acids. Germline lookup yields CDR1 LNHNV and CDR2 YYDKDF (reference sequence). CDR3 protein: CATSRDNQPQHF. CDR3 nucleotide sequence: TGTGCCACCAGCAGAGATAACCAGCCCCAGCATTTT.

This clonotype was observed a handful of times. The chain joins TRBV19 to TRBJ2-1, with unresolved D. CDR1 is LNHDA, CDR2 SQIVND, per germline (reference sequence). This CDR3 comprises 15 residues. V gave up 2 bases and J gave up 5 bases, with 13 bases separating them. This CDR3 is CASSIPNIVHNEQFF. The CDR3 coding sequence is TGTGCCAGTAGTATACCCAACATAGTCCACAATGAGCAGTTCTTC.

The J gene is TRBJ2-3, the V gene TRBV27; 10 bases line up with TRBD2. CDR3 length equals 17 residues. J lost 0 bases, V lost 3 bases, and 6 bases had no gene match. From germline, CDR1 is MNHEY and CDR2 SMNVEV (reference sequence). CDR3 protein: CASSLTLAGDSTDTQYF. The CDR3 coding sequence is TGTGCCAGCAGTTTGACCCTAGCGGGAGACAGCACAGATACGCAGTATTTT.